This T cell receptor (beta chain) was sequenced for a study of spatial heterogeneity in lung cancer. The wider study: From matched bulk RNA-seq came a T cell module score, which showed a strong correlation with TCR transcript counts in tumor regions. General study findings and limits: Expanded intratumoral alpha and beta TCR counts tracked tumor mutation counts.

Time point meaning: sample taken at primary tumor resection. From tumor, nontumor lung or frozen PBMC, whole RNA was taken unsorted for sequencing. TCRdb fed the 5' RACE reads into MiXCR, producing one record per CDR3 protein. This table has about 28,000 distinct CDR3 sequences, around 7% appearing once. Germline values: CDR1 MNHEY, CDR2 SVGEGT. The V gene end was trimmed by 6 bases and the J gene end by 0 bases; junction bases not matched to a gene: 5. The CDR3 loop spans 15 amino acids. This clonotype was recorded a few times. Its antigen is still unknown. This specimen consisted of lung tumor tissue, obtained at surgery. This clonotype was sampled from a male donor with early-stage non-small cell lung cancer. The V and J genes are TRBV6-2 or TRBV6-3 and TRBJ1-5, with 7 bases identical to TRBD1. DNA for the CDR3: TGTGCCAGCAGAAGGGACAGTTATAGCAATCAGCCCCAGCATTTT. Protein sequence: CASRRDSYSNQPQHF.